This record covers a single T cell receptor (beta chain). With 4 bases removed from V and 3 bases from J, the gap between germline ends came to 7 bases. CDR3 length: 12 residues. Germline values: CDR1 KGHSY, CDR2 FQNENV. TCR beta libraries used 2 to 2.5 micrograms of genomic DNA from cryopreserved PBMCs. The method was immunoSEQ multiplex PCR; TCRdb's version includes in-frame clones alone and lacks a portion of them. Seen here are approximately 47,000 clones, approximately 65% observed once, and the top ten hold around a fifth. This entry belongs to a study of cytotoxic CD8 clonotypes in ibrutinib-treated CLL. Turning to the study itself: Response sampling occurred after a median roughly twelve months of treatment (range 6 to 36). Sequencing produced an average of roughly 280,000 productive templates and 94,082 productive rearrangements per sample.

The sample consisted of PBMCs, taken after 24 months of ibrutinib treatment. This rearrangement joins TRBV16 to TRBJ2-7; D ambiguous. The clonotype comes from a human donor with chronic lymphocytic leukemia. In DNA form, the CDR3 reads TGTGCCAGCAGCCTTAGTAGCTACGAGCAGTACTTC. Protein: CASSLSSYEQYF.